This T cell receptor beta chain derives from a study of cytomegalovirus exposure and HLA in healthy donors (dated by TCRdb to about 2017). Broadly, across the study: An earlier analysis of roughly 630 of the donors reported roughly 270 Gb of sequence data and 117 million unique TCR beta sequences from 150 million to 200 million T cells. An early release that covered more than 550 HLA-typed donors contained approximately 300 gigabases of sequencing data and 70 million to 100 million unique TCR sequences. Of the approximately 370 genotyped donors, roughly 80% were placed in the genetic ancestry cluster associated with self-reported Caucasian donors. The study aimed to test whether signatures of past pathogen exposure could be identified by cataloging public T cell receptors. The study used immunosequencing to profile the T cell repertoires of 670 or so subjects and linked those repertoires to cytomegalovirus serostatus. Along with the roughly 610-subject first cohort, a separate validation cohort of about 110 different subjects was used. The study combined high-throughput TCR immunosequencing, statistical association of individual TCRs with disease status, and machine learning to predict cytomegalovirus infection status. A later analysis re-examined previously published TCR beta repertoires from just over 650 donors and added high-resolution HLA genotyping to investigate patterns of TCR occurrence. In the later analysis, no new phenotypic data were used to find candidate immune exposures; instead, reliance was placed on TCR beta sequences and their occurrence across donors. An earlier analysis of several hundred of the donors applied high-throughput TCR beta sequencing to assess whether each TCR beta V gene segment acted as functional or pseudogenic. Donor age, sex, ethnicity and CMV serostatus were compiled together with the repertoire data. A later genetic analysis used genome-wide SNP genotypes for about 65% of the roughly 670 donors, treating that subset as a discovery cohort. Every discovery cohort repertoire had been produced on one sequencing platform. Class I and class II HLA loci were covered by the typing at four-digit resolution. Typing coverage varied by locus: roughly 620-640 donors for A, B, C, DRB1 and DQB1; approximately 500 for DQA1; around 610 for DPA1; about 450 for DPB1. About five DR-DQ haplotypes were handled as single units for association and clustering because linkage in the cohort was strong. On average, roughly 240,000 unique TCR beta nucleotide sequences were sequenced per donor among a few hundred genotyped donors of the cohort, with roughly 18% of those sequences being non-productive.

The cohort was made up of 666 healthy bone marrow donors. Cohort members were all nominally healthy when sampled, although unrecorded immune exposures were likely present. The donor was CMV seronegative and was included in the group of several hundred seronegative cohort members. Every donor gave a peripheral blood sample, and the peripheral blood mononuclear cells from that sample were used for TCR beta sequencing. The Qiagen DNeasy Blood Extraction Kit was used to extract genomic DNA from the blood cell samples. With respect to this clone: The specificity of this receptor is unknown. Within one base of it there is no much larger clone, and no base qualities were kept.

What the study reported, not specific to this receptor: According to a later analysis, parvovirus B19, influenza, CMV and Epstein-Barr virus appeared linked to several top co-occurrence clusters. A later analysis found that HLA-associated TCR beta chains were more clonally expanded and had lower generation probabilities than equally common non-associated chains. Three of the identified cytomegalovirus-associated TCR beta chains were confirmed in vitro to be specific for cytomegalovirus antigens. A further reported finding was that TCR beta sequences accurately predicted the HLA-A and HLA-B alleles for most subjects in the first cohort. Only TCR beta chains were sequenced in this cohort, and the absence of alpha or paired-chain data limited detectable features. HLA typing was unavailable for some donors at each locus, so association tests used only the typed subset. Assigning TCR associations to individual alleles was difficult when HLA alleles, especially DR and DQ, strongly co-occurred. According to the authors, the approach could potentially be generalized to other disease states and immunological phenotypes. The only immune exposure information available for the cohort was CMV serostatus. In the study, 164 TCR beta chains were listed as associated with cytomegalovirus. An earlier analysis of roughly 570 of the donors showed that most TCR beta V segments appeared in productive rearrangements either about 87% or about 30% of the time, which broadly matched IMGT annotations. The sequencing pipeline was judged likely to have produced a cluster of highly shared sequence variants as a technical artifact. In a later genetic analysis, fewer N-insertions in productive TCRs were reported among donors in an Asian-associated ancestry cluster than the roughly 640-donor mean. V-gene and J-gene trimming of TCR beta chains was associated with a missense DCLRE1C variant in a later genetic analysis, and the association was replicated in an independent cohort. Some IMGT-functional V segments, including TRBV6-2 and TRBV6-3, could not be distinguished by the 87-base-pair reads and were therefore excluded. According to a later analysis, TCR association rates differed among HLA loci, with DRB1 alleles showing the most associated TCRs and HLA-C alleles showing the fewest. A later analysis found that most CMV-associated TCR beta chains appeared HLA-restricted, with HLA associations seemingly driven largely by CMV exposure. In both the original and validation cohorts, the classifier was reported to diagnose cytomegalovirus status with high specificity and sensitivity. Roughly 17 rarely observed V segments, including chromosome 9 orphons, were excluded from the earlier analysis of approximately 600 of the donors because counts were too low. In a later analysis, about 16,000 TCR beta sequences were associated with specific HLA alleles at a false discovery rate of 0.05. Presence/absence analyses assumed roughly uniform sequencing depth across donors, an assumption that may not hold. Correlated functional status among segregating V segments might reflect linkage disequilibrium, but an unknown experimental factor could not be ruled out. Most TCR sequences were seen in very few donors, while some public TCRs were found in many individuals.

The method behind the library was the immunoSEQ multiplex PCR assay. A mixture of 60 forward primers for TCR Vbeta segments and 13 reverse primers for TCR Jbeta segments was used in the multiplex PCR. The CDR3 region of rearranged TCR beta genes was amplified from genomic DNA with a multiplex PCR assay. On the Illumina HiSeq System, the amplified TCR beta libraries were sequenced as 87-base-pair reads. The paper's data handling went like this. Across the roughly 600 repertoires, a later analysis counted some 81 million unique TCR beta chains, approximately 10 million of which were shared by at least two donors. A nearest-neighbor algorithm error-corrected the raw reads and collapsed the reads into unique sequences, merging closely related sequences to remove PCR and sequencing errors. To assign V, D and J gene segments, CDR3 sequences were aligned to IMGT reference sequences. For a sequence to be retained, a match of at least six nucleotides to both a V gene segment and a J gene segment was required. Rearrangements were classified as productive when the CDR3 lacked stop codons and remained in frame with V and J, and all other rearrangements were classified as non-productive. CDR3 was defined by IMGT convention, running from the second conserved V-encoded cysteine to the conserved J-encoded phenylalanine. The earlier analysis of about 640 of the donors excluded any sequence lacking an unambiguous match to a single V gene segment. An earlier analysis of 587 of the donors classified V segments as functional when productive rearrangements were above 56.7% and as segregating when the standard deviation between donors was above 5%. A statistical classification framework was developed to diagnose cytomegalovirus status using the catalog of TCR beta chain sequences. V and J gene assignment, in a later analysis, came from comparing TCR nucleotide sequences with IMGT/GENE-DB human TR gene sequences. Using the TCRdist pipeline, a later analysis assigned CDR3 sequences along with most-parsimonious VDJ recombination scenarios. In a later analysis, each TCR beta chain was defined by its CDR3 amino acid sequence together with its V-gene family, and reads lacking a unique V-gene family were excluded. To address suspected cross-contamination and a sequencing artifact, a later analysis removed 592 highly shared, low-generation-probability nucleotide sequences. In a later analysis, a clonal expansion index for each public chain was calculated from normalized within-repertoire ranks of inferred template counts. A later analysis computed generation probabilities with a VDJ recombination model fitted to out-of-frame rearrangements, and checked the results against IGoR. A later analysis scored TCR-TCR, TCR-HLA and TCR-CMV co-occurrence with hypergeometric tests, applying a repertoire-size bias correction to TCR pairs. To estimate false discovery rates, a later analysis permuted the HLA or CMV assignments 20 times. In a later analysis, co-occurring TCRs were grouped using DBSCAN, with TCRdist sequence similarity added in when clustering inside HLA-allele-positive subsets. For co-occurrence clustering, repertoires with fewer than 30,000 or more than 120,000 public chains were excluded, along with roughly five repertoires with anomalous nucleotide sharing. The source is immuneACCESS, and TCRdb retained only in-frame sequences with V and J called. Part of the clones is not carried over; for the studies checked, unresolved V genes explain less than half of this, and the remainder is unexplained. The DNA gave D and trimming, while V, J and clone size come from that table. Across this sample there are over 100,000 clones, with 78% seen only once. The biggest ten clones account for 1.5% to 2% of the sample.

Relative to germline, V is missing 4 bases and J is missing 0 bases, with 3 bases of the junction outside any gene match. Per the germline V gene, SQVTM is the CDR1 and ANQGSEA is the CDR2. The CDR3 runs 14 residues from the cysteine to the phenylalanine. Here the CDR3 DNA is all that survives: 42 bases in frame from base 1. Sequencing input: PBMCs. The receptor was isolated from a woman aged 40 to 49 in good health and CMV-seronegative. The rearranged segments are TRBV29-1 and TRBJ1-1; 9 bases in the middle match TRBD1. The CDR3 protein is CSVGTGGMNTEAFF. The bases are TGCAGCGTTGGTACAGGGGGCATGAACACTGAAGCTTTCTTT.